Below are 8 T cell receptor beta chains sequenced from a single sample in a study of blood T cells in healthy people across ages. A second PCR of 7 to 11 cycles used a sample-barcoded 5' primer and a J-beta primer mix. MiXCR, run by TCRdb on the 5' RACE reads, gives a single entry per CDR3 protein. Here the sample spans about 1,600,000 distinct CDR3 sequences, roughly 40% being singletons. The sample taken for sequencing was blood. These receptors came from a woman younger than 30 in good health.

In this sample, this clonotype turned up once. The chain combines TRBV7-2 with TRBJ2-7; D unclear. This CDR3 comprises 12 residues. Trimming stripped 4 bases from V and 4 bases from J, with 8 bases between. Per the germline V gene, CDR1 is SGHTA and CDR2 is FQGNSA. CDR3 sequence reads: CASSSTDYEQYF. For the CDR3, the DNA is TGTGCCAGCAGCTCAACAGATTACGAGCAGTACTTC.

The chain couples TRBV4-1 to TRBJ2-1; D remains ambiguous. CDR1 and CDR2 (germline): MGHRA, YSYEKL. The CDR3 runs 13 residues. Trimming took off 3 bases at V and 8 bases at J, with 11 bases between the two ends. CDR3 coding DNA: TGCGCCAGCAGCCAGCCGGTTGGGGATGAGCAGTTCTTC. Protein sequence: CASSQPVGDEQFF.

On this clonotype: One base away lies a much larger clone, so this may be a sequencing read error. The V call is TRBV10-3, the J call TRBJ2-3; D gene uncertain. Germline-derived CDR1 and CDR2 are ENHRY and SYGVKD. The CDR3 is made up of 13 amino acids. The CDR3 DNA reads TGTGCCATCAGTGAGTACAGCACAGATACGCAGGATTTT. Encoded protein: CAISEYSTDTQDF.

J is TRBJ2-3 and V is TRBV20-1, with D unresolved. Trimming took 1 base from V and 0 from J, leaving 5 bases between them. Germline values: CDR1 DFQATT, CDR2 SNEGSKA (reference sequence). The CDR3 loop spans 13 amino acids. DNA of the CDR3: TGCAGTGCTAGAGGGCAAAGCACAGATACGCAGTATTTT. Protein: CSARGQSTDTQYF.

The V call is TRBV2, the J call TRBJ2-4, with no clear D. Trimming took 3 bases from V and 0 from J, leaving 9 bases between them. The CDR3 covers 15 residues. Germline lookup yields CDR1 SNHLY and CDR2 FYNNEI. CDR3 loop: CASSERDLAKNIQYF. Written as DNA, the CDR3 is TGTGCCAGCAGTGAGCGTGATCTAGCCAAAAACATTCAGTACTTC.

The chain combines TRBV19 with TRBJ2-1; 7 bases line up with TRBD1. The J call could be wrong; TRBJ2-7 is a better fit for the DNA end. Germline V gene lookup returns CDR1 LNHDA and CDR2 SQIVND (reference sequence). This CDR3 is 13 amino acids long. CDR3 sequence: CASSIRGNYEQYF. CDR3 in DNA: TGTGCCAGTAGTATCAGGGGGAACTACGAGCAGTACTTC.

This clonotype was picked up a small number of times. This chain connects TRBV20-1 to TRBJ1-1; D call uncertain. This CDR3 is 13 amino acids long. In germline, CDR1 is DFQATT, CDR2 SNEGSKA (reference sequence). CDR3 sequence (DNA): TGCATCAGAGTAGCTTCCGCCAACACTGAAGCTTTCTTT. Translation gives CIRVASANTEAFF.

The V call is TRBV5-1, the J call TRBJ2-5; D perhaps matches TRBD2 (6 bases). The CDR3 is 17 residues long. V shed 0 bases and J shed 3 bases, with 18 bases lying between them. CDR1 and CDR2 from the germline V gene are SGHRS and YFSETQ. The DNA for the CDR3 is TGCGCCAGCAGCTTGGCGATAAGGGACTCACCTAAAGAGACCCAGTACTTC. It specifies CASSLAIRDSPKETQYF.